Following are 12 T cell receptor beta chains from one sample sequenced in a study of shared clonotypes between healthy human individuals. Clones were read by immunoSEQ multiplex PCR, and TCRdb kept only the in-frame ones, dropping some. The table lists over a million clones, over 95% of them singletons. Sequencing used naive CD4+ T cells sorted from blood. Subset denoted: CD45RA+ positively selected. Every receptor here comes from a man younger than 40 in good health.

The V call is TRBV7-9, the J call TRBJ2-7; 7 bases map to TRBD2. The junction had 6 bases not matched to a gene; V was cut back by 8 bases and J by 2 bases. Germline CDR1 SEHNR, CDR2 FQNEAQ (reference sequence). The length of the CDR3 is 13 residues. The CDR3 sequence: CASRSSGAYEQYF. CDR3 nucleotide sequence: TGTGCCAGCCGCTCTAGCGGAGCCTACGAGCAGTACTTC.

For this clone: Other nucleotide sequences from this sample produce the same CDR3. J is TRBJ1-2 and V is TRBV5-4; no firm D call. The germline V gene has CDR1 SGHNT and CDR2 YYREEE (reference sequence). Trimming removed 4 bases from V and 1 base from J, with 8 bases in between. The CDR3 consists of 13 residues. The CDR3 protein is CASSLVGNYGYTF. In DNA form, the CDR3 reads TGTGCCAGCAGCCTGGTGGGTAACTATGGCTACACCTTC.

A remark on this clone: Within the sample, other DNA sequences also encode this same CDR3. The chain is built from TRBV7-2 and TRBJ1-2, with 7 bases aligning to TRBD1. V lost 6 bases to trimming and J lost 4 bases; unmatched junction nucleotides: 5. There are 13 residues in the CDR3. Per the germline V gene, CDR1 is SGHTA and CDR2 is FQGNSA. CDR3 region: CASSLTGTYGYTF. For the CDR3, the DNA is TGTGCCAGCAGTCTGACAGGGACCTATGGCTACACCTTC.

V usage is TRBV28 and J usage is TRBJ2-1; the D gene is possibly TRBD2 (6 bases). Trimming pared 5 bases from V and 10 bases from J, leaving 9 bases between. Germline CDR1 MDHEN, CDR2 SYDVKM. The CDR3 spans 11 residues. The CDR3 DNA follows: TGTGCCAGCAGTCCCCTAGCGGAGCAGTTCTTC. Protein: CASSPLAEQFF.

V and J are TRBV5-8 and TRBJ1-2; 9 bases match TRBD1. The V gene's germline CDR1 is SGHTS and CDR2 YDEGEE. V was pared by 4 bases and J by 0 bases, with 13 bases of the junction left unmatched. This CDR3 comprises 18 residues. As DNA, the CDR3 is TGTGCCAGCAGCCCTAGTATGGGACAGGGACGAGCTAACTATGGCTACACCTTC. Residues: CASSPSMGQGRANYGYTF.

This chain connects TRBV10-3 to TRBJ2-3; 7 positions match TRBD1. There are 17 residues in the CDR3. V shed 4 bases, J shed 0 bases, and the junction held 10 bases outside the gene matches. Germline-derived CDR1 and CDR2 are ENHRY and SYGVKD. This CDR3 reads CAISVDRVRVSTDTQYF. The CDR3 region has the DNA TGTGCCATCAGTGTCGACAGGGTGCGGGTTAGCACAGATACGCAGTATTTT.

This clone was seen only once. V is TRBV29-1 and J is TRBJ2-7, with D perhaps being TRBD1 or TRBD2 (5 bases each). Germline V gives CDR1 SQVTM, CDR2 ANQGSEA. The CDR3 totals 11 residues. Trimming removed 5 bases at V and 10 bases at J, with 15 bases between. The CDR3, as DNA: TGCAGCGTTAATGGGGGAGCAGACCAGTACTTC. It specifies CSVNGGADQYF.

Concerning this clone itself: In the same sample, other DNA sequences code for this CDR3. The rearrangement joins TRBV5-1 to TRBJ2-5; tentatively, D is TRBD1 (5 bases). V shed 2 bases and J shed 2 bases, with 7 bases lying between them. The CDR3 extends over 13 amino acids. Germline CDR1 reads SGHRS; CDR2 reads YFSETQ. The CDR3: CASSFPGQETQYF. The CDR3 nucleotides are TGCGCCAGCAGCTTCCCAGGGCAAGAGACCCAGTACTTC. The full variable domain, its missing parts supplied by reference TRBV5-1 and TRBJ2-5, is KAGVTQTPRYLIKTRGQQVTLSCSPISGHRSVSWYQQTPGQGLQFLFEYFSETQRNKGNFPGRFSGRQFSNSRSEMNVSTLELGDSALYLCASSFPGQETQYFGPGTRLLVL.

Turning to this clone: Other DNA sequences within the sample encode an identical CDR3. The CDR3: CASSVDEGRGTDTQYF. Written as DNA, the CDR3 is TGTGCCAGCAGCGTAGATGAGGGCCGGGGCACAGATACGCAGTATTTT. This chain links TRBV9 with TRBJ2-3, with D perhaps matching TRBD2 (5 bases). The CDR3 extends over 16 amino acids. Per the germline V gene, CDR1 is SGDLS and CDR2 is YYNGEE. V was clipped by 0 bases and J by 1 base, with 12 bases between them.

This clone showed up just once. CDR3 protein: CASSRAAGYEQYF. CDR3 DNA sequence: TGCGCCAGCAGCCGAGCCGCAGGGTACGAGCAGTACTTC. The chain recombines TRBV4-3 with TRBJ2-7; possibly TRBD1 for D (5 bases). The CDR3 totals 13 residues. V gave up 4 bases and J gave up 4 bases, with 11 bases separating them. Germline V gene sequence: CDR1 LGHNA, CDR2 YSLEER.

The CDR3 here is CASSSLRSGRAPDTQYF. The DNA for the CDR3 is TGTGCCAGCTCCTCCCTACGTAGCGGGAGGGCCCCAGATACGCAGTATTTT. The V gene is TRBV5-8, the J gene TRBJ2-3; 11 bases line up with TRBD2. This CDR3 spans 17 amino acids. Germline loops: CDR1 SGHTS, CDR2 YDEGEE. V lost 7 bases to trimming and J lost 4 bases; unmatched junction nucleotides: 14. Looking up the rest from reference TRBV5-8 and TRBJ2-3 gives the full variable domain: EAGVTQSPTHLIKTRGQQATLRCSPISGHTSVYWYQQALGLGLQFLLWYDEGEERNRGNFPPRFSGRQFPNYSSELNVNALELEDSALYLCASSSLRSGRAPDTQYFGPGTRLTVL.

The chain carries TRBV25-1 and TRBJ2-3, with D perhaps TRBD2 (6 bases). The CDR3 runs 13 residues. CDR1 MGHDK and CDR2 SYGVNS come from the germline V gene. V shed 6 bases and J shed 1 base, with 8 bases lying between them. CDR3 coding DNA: TGTGCCAGCAGGGCTAGCGGCACAGATACGCAGTATTTT. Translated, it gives CASRASGTDTQYF.